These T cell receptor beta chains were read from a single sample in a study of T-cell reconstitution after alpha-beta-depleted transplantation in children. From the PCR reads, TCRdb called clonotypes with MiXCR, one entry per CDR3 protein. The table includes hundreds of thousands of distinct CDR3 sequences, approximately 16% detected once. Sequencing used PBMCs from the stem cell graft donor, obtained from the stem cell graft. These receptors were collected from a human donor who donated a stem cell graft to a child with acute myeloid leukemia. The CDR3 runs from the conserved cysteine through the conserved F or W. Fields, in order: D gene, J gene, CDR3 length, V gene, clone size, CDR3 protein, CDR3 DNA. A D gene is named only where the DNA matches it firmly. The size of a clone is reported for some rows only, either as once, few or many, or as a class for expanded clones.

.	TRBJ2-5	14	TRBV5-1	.	CASSMGGVQETQYF	TGCGCCAGCAGTATGGGCGGGGTCCAAGAGACCCAGTACTTC
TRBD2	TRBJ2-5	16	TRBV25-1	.	CASSELAGGLEETQYF	TGTGCCAGCAGTGAACTAGCGGGGGGGCTCGAGGAGACCCAGTACTTC
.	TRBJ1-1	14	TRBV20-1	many	CSARGTGMGTEAFF	TGCAGTGCTAGAGGAACAGGGATGGGGACTGAAGCTTTCTTT
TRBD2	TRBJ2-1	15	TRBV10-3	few	CAIRASGGAVDEQFF	TGTGCCATCAGAGCTAGCGGGGGGGCTGTGGATGAGCAGTTCTTC
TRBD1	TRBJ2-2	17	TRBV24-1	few	CATSDPRQGANTGELFF	TGTGCCACCAGTGATCCCCGACAGGGGGCCAACACCGGGGAGCTGTTTTTT
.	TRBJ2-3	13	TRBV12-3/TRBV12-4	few	CASRMDTTDTQYF	TGTGCCAGCAGGATGGACACCACAGATACGCAGTATTTT
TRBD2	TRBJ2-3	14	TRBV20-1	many	CSAPRGGATDTQYF	TGCAGTGCACCTCGCGGGGGGGCCACAGATACGCAGTATTTT
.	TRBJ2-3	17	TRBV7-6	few	CASSPPKRGSSTDTQYF	TGTGCCAGCAGCCCCCCTAAGAGGGGGTCTAGCACAGATACGCAGTATTTT
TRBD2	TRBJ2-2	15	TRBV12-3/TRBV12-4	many	CASVRAGRDTGELFF	TGTGCCAGCGTGAGAGCGGGGCGCGACACCGGGGAGCTGTTTTTT
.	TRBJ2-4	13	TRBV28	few	CASSLPDRDIQYF	TGTGCCAGCAGTTTACCGGACAGAGACATTCAGTACTTC
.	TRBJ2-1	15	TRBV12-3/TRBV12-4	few	CASSLGLGVWDEQFF	TGTGCCAGCAGTTTGGGGTTGGGGGTTTGGGATGAGCAGTTCTTC
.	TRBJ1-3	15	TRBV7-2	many	CASSSMGQQGNTIYF	TGTGCCAGCAGCTCGATGGGCCAGCAGGGAAACACCATATATTTT
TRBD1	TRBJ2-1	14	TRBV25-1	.	CASSSGGRYNEQFF	TGTGCCAGCAGTTCAGGGGGCCGATACAATGAGCAGTTCTTC
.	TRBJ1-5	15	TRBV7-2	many	CASSLVGSSNQPQHF	TGTGCCAGCAGCTTAGTAGGGAGTAGCAATCAGCCCCAGCATTTT
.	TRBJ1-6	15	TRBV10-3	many	CAISESTPDQAPLHF	TGTGCCATCAGTGAGTCGACTCCGGACCAGGCACCCCTCCACTTT
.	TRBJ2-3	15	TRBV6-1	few	CASNKRSQNKDTQYF	TGTGCCAGCAACAAGCGGTCACAGAACAAAGATACGCAGTATTTT
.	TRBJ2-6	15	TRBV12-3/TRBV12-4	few	CASSSQGLRANVLTF	TGTGCCAGCAGTTCACAGGGCCTTAGGGCCAACGTCCTGACTTTC
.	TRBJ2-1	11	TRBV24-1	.	CATSDSYEQFF	TGTGCCACCAGTGATTCCTATGAGCAGTTCTTC
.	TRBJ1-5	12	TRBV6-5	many	CASSRGNQPQHF	TGTGCCAGCAGCCGCGGTAATCAGCCCCAGCATTTT
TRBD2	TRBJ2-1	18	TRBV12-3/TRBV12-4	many	CASTPGLAPINSYNEQFF	TGTGCCAGCACCCCGGGACTAGCGCCCATTAACTCCTACAATGAGCAGTTCTTC
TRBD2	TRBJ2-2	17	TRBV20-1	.	CSAKPPSGGAGSGELFF	TGCAGTGCTAAGCCCCCTAGCGGGGGGGCCGGATCCGGGGAGCTGTTTTTT
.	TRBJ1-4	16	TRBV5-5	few	CASSLGSKRDDEKLFF	TGTGCCAGCAGCTTGGGATCGAAAAGGGACGATGAAAAACTGTTTTTT
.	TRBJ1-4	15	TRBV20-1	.	CSARRRGVANEKLFF	TGCAGTGCTAGACGTCGCGGGGTAGCTAATGAAAAACTGTTTTTT
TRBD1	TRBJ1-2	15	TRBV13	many	CASSLGTGWTVGYTF	TGTGCCAGCAGCCTCGGGACAGGGTGGACTGTGGGCTACACCTTC
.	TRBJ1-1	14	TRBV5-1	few	CASSLPGAATEAFF	TGCGCCAGCAGCTTACCCGGGGCCGCGACTGAAGCTTTCTTT
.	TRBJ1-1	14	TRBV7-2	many	CASSPAEMNTEAFF	TGTGCCAGCAGCCCCGCGGAGATGAACACTGAAGCTTTCTTT
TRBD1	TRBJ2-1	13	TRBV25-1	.	CASTQGEINEQFF	TGTGCCAGCACACAGGGGGAAATTAATGAGCAGTTCTTC
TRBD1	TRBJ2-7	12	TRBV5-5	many	CASSATGNEQYF	TGTGCCAGCAGCGCGACAGGGAACGAGCAGTACTTC
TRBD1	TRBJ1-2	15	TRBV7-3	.	CASSSTGGGDYGYTF	TGTGCCAGCAGCTCTACAGGGGGTGGAGACTATGGCTACACCTTC
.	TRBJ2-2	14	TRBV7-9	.	CASSFLADTGELFF	TGTGCCAGCAGCTTTTTGGCAGACACCGGGGAGCTGTTTTTT
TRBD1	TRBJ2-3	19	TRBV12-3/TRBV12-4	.	CASSLTGTGGFMGTDTQYF	TGTGCCAGCAGTTTAACCGGGACAGGGGGCTTTATGGGCACAGATACGCAGTATTTT
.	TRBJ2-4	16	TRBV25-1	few	CASSFYRVLAKNIQYF	TGTGCCAGCAGTTTTTACAGGGTGCTAGCCAAAAACATTCAGTACTTC
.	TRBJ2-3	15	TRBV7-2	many	CASSSLLIGTDTQYF	TGTGCCAGCAGCTCCCTACTTATCGGCACAGATACGCAGTATTTT
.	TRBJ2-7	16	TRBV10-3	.	CAISESKSGFPYEQYF	TGTGCCATCAGTGAGTCGAAGTCAGGGTTCCCCTACGAGCAGTACTTC
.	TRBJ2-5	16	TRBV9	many	CASSPGTVSGAETQYF	TGTGCCAGCAGCCCCGGGACAGTCTCGGGGGCGGAGACCCAGTACTTC
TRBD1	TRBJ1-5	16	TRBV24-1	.	CATSDEQGVSNQPQHF	TGTGCCACCAGTGATGAACAGGGGGTGAGCAATCAGCCCCAGCATTTT
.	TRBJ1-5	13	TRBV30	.	CAWTRTVNQPQHF	TGTGCCTGGACTCGGACAGTCAATCAGCCCCAGCATTTT
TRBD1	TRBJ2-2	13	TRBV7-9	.	CASSGQGMGELFF	TGTGCCAGCAGCGGACAGGGTATGGGGGAGCTGTTTTTT